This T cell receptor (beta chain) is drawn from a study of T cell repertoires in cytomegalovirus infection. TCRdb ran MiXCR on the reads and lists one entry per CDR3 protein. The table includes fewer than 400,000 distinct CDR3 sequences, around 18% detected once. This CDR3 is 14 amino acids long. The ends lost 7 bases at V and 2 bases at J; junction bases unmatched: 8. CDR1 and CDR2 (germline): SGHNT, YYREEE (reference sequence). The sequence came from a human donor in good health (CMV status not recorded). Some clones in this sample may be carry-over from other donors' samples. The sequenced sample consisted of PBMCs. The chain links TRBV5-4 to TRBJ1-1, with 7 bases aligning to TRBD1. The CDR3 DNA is TGTGCCAGCGGGGGAGGGACAGTTAACACTGAAGCTTTCTTT. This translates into CASGGGTVNTEAFF. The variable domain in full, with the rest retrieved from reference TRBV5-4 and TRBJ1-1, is ETGVTQSPTHLIKTRGQQVTLRCSSQSGHNTVSWYQQALGQGPQFIFQYYREEENGRGNFPPRFSGLQFPNYSSELNVNALELDDSALYLCASGGGTVNTEAFFGQGTRLTVV.